The 29 T cell receptor beta chains in this list originate from one sample, sequenced in a study of CD8 T cells in Susac syndrome. After extraction with the RNeasy kit, roughly 0.5 to 1 ug of the RNA was reverse transcribed using random hexamers. TCRdb reprocessed the immunoSEQ multiplex PCR reads via MiXCR and lists one record per CDR3 protein. This table has about 120,000 distinct CDR3 sequences, approximately 90% appearing once. Specimen: CD8+ T cells from PBMCs. These receptors were obtained from a human donor in good health.

This chain connects TRBV3-1 to TRBJ1-3, with TRBD1 as a possible D gene (6 bases). In germline, CDR1 is LGHDT, CDR2 YNNKEL (reference sequence). Trimming pared 3 bases from V and 1 base from J, leaving 10 bases between. The CDR3 is made up of 15 amino acids. The CDR3 nucleotides read TGTGCCAGCAGCCACACAGGGCGTTCTGGAAACACCATATATTTT. It translates to CASSHTGRSGNTIYF.

The V and J genes are TRBV7-9 and TRBJ1-1; tentative D call: TRBD1 (6 bases). The germline gives CDR1 SEHNR, CDR2 FQNEAQ (reference sequence). Trimming took 4 bases from V and 5 from J, leaving 14 bases between them. The CDR3 has 14 residues. The chain's CDR3 is CASSSGGGATEAFF. The CDR3 coding sequence is TGTGCCAGCAGCTCCGGTGGGGGGGCTACTGAAGCTTTCTTT.

DNA for the CDR3: TGCAGTGCTACCACGGACATAGACTATGGCTACACCTTC. As protein: CSATTDIDYGYTF. The J gene is TRBJ1-2, the V gene TRBV20-1, with D maybe TRBD1 (5 bases). Germline CDR1 and CDR2: DFQATT and SNEGSKA (reference sequence). The CDR3 runs to 13 residues. The V end lost 4 bases, the J end lost 3 bases, and 12 bases lay between the germline ends.

The rearrangement links TRBV12-3 or TRBV12-4 to TRBJ1-5, with D maybe TRBD1 (5 bases). This CDR3 is built from 17 residues. Trimming took off 7 bases at V and 2 bases at J, with 21 bases between the two ends. The CDR3 here is CASTVLTGPLGNQPQHF. The CDR3 DNA follows: TGTGCCAGCACCGTACTCACAGGTCCGTTGGGCAATCAGCCCCAGCATTTT.

The gene calls are TRBV29-1 and TRBJ1-2, with TRBD1 identical over 10 bases. V was pared by 7 bases and J by 2 bases, with 4 bases of the junction left unmatched. The CDR3 runs to 13 residues. Germline lookup yields CDR1 SQVTM and CDR2 ANQGSEA. CDR3 in DNA: TGCAGCGCCTCGGACAGGGGGAACTATGGCTACACCTTC. Translation gives CSASDRGNYGYTF.

This clonotype was detected a few times. The gene calls are TRBV5-4 and TRBJ1-3, with unresolved D. Trimming shortened V by 7 bases and J by 4 bases, and 12 bases separated the two germline ends. Germline-derived CDR1 and CDR2 are SGHNT and YYREEE (reference sequence). The CDR3 contains 13 residues. CDR3 DNA sequence: TGTGCCAGCTCCCGAGGCCAGGGAAACACCATATATTTT. Amino acids: CASSRGQGNTIYF.

The rearrangement uses TRBV18 and TRBJ2-1; D is undetermined. Germline assignment: CDR1 KGHSH and CDR2 LQKENI. The germline V and J ends were trimmed by 4 bases and 6 bases, with 16 bases remaining between them. The CDR3 length is 15 residues. The CDR3 region has the DNA TGTGCCAGCTCACGTGAGGTGACCGGATTCAATGAGCAGTTCTTC. Translation gives CASSREVTGFNEQFF.

The V gene is TRBV5-6, the J gene TRBJ1-6; perhaps TRBD1 as D (5 bases). Germline loops: CDR1 SGHDT, CDR2 YYEEEE. V gave up 7 bases and J gave up 7 bases, with 15 bases separating them. There are 14 residues in the CDR3. The CDR3 sequence: CASGAGGGNSPLHF. In DNA form, the CDR3 reads TGTGCCAGCGGCGCGGGGGGTGGGAATTCACCCCTCCACTTT.

The rearrangement uses TRBV2 and TRBJ2-6; D is undetermined. This CDR3 has 15 amino acids. V gave up 4 bases and J gave up 0 bases, with 7 bases separating them. CDR1 SNHLY and CDR2 FYNNEI come from the germline V gene. The CDR3 region is CASSAPHSGANVLTF. In nucleotides, the CDR3 is TGTGCCAGCAGTGCTCCGCACTCTGGGGCCAACGTCCTGACTTTC.

This chain connects TRBV20-1 to TRBJ1-1; a possible D gene is TRBD1 (5 bases). V lost 6 bases to trimming and J lost 8 bases, with 10 bases between them. CDR1 DFQATT and CDR2 SNEGSKA come from the germline V gene (reference sequence). This CDR3 contains 10 residues. As DNA, the CDR3 is TGCAGTGCCACAGGTTCCGAAGCTTTCTTT. Protein sequence: CSATGSEAFF.

The chain employs TRBV4-1 and TRBJ2-7, with a weak D call TRBD1 (7 bases). From germline, CDR1 is MGHRA and CDR2 YSYEKL. This CDR3 comprises 15 residues. V was cut by 1 base and J by 4 bases, with 14 bases left in between. DNA for the CDR3: TGCGCCAGCAGCCAAGTGCGGGGACAGACATACGAGCAGTACTTC. Protein product: CASSQVRGQTYEQYF.

The genes are TRBV11-1 and TRBJ2-1, with 10 nucleotides matching TRBD1. Germline-derived CDR1 and CDR2 are SGHAT and FQDESV (reference sequence). The CDR3 contains 17 residues. V dropped 1 base and J dropped 2; count of bases not matched to a gene: 5. The CDR3 bases are TGTGCCAGCAGCTTAGACCGAGGGACAGGGGCCTACAATGAGCAGTTCTTC. It yields the protein CASSLDRGTGAYNEQFF.

The V and J genes are TRBV19 and TRBJ2-1; 8 bases are shared with TRBD2. After removal of 5 bases from V and 5 bases from J, the junction contained 8 bases not matched to a gene. Germline CDR1 is LNHDA and CDR2 is SQIVND (reference sequence). The CDR3 is 15 residues long. This CDR3 reads CASSSGTRSDNEQFF. In DNA form, the CDR3 reads TGTGCCAGTAGTTCCGGGACTAGATCTGACAATGAGCAGTTCTTC.

V gene TRBV3-1 combines with J gene TRBJ2-7, with D perhaps TRBD1 (5 bases). Germline values: CDR1 LGHDT, CDR2 YNNKEL (reference sequence). Trimming removed 4 bases at V and 2 bases at J, with 18 bases between. The CDR3 length is 16 residues. The CDR3 loop is CASSRTTQGDPYEQYF. In DNA form, the CDR3 reads TGTGCCAGCAGCCGGACCACCCAGGGTGACCCCTACGAGCAGTACTTC.

This clonotype came up a few times. The gene calls are TRBV4-1 and TRBJ2-7; the D is unclear. Germline CDR1 is MGHRA and CDR2 is YSYEKL. The CDR3 sequence is 14 residues long. V was shortened by 3 bases and J by 6 bases, with 15 bases between the two germline ends. The CDR3 nucleotides are TGCGCCAGCAGCCAGACCCCAGGCAGCAGCGAGCAGTACTTC. Amino acid sequence: CASSQTPGSSEQYF.

The chain combines TRBV20-1 with TRBJ2-1, with D possibly TRBD1 on 5 matching bases. CDR1 and CDR2 (germline): DFQATT, SNEGSKA (reference sequence). CDR3 length: 16 residues. Between the trimmed V and J ends, which lost 4 bases and 0 bases, there was a span of 16 bases. The CDR3 is CSAKKGLLSSYNEQFF. CDR3 nucleotide sequence: TGCAGTGCTAAGAAGGGGCTGCTCAGCTCCTACAATGAGCAGTTCTTC.

This clonotype was counted once. The CDR3, as DNA: TGTGCCAGCAGTCCCAGCTATGAGCAGTTCTTC. Amino acid sequence: CASSPSYEQFF. The rearrangement joins TRBV7-2 to TRBJ2-1, with D unclear. The germline gives CDR1 SGHTA, CDR2 FQGNSA. The V gene lost 6 bases and the J gene lost 8 bases, with 8 bases spanning the gap. The CDR3 consists of 11 residues.

The chain employs TRBV18 and TRBJ1-1; TRBD1 matches 8 bases. This CDR3 has 16 residues. V lost 6 bases, J lost 0 bases, and 9 bases stayed unmatched. Germline loops: CDR1 KGHSH, CDR2 LQKENI. The CDR3 loop is CASSSGTGGMNTEAFF. The CDR3 nucleotides are TGTGCCAGCTCTTCTGGGACAGGCGGCATGAACACTGAAGCTTTCTTT. The entire variable domain, with the rest obtained from reference TRBV18 and TRBJ1-1, is as follows: NAGVMQNPRHLVRRRGQEARLRCSPMKGHSHVYWYRQLPEEGLKFMVYLQKENIIDESGMPKERFSAEFPKEGPSILRIQQVVRGDSAAYFCASSSGTGGMNTEAFFGQGTRLTVV.

The chain uses TRBV20-1 and TRBJ2-5; a weak D match, TRBD2 (5 bases). V was shortened by 1 base and J by 4 bases, with 16 bases between the two germline ends. This CDR3 spans 15 amino acids. Germline V gives CDR1 DFQATT, CDR2 SNEGSKA (reference sequence). The CDR3 reads CSARAREGPGETQYF. CDR3 nucleotide sequence: TGCAGTGCTAGAGCTCGGGAAGGGCCGGGAGAGACCCAGTACTTC.

V gene TRBV7-2 combines with J gene TRBJ2-5; D assignment may be TRBD1 or TRBD2 (5 bases each). The CDR3 runs to 15 residues. The V gene's germline CDR1 is SGHTA and CDR2 FQGNSA. V was clipped by 2 bases and J by 4 bases, with 14 bases between them. The DNA for the CDR3 is TGTGCCAGCAGCTTAATCTCGGGGCCGCGAGAGACCCAGTACTTC. It codes for CASSLISGPRETQYF.

The rearrangement links TRBV20-1 to TRBJ1-1; D unresolved. Deletions cut 6 bases from V and 1 base from J, with 6 bases between. The length of the CDR3 is 11 residues. The germline CDR1 and CDR2 sequences are DFQATT and SNEGSKA (reference sequence). CDR3 nucleotide sequence: TGCAGTGCCAGGCAGAACACTGAAGCTTTCTTT. Residues: CSARQNTEAFF.

This clonotype was picked up one time. The chain links TRBV7-3 to TRBJ1-2; D unresolved. The V end was cut by 5 bases, the J end by 4 bases, with 14 bases between. The CDR3 sequence is 14 residues long. The germline V gene has CDR1 SGHTA and CDR2 FQGTGA. The CDR3 DNA sequence: TGTGCCAGCAGCCCGGACCGAATCAGCTATGGCTACACCTTC. Translating gives CASSPDRISYGYTF.

The chain carries TRBV7-3 and TRBJ2-2; unclear D gene. CDR3 length: 13 amino acids. Trimming removed 5 bases from V and 4 bases from J, with 8 bases in between. CDR1 and CDR2 (germline): SGHTA, FQGTGA. The CDR3 loop is CASSARTTGELFF. For the CDR3, the DNA is TGTGCCAGCAGCGCACGAACCACCGGGGAGCTGTTTTTT.

The rearrangement links TRBV7-2 to TRBJ1-2; 7 nucleotides line up with TRBD1. The CDR3 loop spans 15 amino acids. V was pared by 0 bases and J by 3 bases, with 4 bases of the junction left unmatched. From germline, CDR1 is SGHTA and CDR2 FQGNSA. CDR3 in DNA: TGTGCCAGCAGCTTAGCCCCCGACAGGGACTATGGCTACACCTTC. It translates to CASSLAPDRDYGYTF.

The J gene is TRBJ1-4, the V gene TRBV29-1, with TRBD1 identical over 7 bases. The germline V gene encodes CDR1 SQVTM and CDR2 ANQGSEA. The CDR3 extends over 13 amino acids. V was clipped by 2 bases and J by 8 bases; unmatched bases: 5. Written as DNA, the CDR3 is TGCAGCGTTGAAAGGGGGCGCGGGGAAAAACTGTTTTTT. This encodes CSVERGRGEKLFF.

This clonotype was found a few times. CDR3 protein: CASSISYEEQYF. CDR3 nucleotide sequence: TGTGCCAGCAGCATATCCTACGAGGAGCAGTACTTC. The rearrangement links TRBV7-2 to TRBJ2-1; D is unclear. The J call may be incorrect, as the DNA end agrees better with TRBJ2-7. CDR3 length: 12 amino acids. CDR1 SGHTA and CDR2 FQGNSA come from the germline V gene.

This clonotype was detected once. The chain carries TRBV2 and TRBJ2-2, with TRBD1 as a possible D gene (5 bases). Germline lookup yields CDR1 SNHLY and CDR2 FYNNEI. Trimming cost V 2 bases and J 7 bases, with 11 bases left between them. There are 14 residues in the CDR3. The CDR3 DNA reads as TGTGCCAGCAGTGAACAGGGCATGGGCGGGGAGCTGTTTTTT. The encoded protein is CASSEQGMGGELFF. Complete variable domain (other parts from reference TRBV2 and TRBJ2-2): EPEVTQTPSHQVTQMGQEVILRCVPISNHLYFYWYRQILGQKVEFLVSFYNNEISEKSEIFDDQFSVERPDGSNFTLKIRSTKLEDSAMYFCASSEQGMGGELFFGEGSRLTVL.

The chain couples TRBV10-3 to TRBJ2-1; 7 nucleotides agree with TRBD2. Losses at the gene ends were 7 bases for V and 4 bases for J; bases not matched to a gene: 10. CDR3 length: 15 residues. In germline, CDR1 is ENHRY, CDR2 SYGVKD. The CDR3 DNA follows: TGTGCCATCACTCGTGGTGAGCGGGAATACAATGAGCAGTTCTTC. It encodes CAITRGEREYNEQFF.

The chain has TRBV27 and TRBJ2-1; D might be TRBD2 (7 bases). V lost 10 bases, J lost 5 bases, and 24 bases lay in between. In germline, CDR1 is MNHEY, CDR2 SMNVEV (reference sequence). CDR3 length: 16 amino acids. CDR3 sequence reads: CATRGGGSKPDNEQFF. CDR3 coding DNA: TGTGCCACCCGAGGGGGGGGATCGAAACCTGACAATGAGCAGTTCTTC.